What follows are 32 T cell receptor beta chains derived from one specimen sequenced in a study of T cells in localized non-small cell lung cancer. Data came from immunoSEQ multiplex PCR; TCRdb stores just in-frame clones and leaves some out. The sample lists 16,000 or so clones, roughly 87% occurring once. The source material was peripheral blood, sampled before any cancer treatment. These receptors originate from a male donor older than 55 with stage I lung adenocarcinoma.

This rearrangement joins TRBV5-1 to TRBJ1-1; possible D gene TRBD1, 5 bases. The CDR3 spans 15 residues. V was shortened by 4 bases and J by 0 bases, with 13 bases between the two germline ends. The V gene's germline CDR1 is SGHRS and CDR2 YFSETQ. The CDR3 bases are TGCGCCAGCAGCCCATCAGGGCGCCTGAACACTGAAGCTTTCTTT. This encodes CASSPSGRLNTEAFF.

This chain connects TRBV21-1 to TRBJ2-2. TRBV21-1 is deemed a pseudogene. The CDR3 contains 18 residues. CDR3 in amino acids: CASSNKGQRRLFTGELFF. As DNA, the CDR3 is TGTGCCAGCAGCAACAAAGGTCAACGCCGATTATTCACCGGGGAGCTGTTTTTT.

This chain uses TRBV27 with TRBJ2-7; tentative D call: TRBD1 (6 bases). The CDR3 runs 15 residues. V was cut by 5 bases and J by 1 base, with 15 bases left in between. The germline V gene has CDR1 MNHEY and CDR2 SMNVEV (reference sequence). The CDR3 DNA reads as TGTGCCAGCAGTAAGGGGGATTTTAGATCCTACGAGCAGTACTTC. This encodes CASSKGDFRSYEQYF.

J is TRBJ2-2 and V is TRBV18; 9 bases match TRBD1. CDR3 size: 15 residues. The V gene end was trimmed by 4 bases and the J gene end by 7 bases; junction bases not matched to a gene: 7. The germline V gene has CDR1 KGHSH and CDR2 LQKENI. The CDR3 region is CASSQQGANDGELFF. Here the CDR3 DNA reads TGTGCCAGCTCACAACAGGGGGCCAACGACGGGGAGCTGTTTTTT.

This clone qualifies as large. DNA of the CDR3: TGTGCCAGTAGTATAGATAGGGGACTAGTGAATGAGCAGTTCTTC. Protein sequence: CASSIDRGLVNEQFF. The rearrangement uses TRBV19 and TRBJ2-1; 8 bases fit TRBD2. CDR1 and CDR2 from the germline V gene are LNHDA and SQIVND (reference sequence). Trimming took 0 bases from V and 7 from J; bases not matched to a gene: 5. CDR3 size: 15 residues.

The rearrangement uses TRBV9 and TRBJ2-7; 9 positions match TRBD2. Per germline, CDR1 SGDLS and CDR2 YYNGEE. The J segment lost 1 base and the V segment lost 0 bases, leaving 2 bases of the junction unmatched. The CDR3 is made up of 15 amino acids. DNA for the CDR3: TGTGCCAGCAGCGTAGGCGGGGGGGGATCCTACGAGCAGTACTTC. This codes for CASSVGGGGSYEQYF.

V usage is TRBV5-3 and J usage is TRBJ2-5; D possibly uses TRBD1 or TRBD2 (5 bases each). TRBV5-3 is an ORF, with its function uncertain. The CDR3 extends over 15 amino acids. V was cut by 5 bases and J by 3 bases, with 17 bases left in between. CDR3 nucleotides: TGTGCCAGAAGAGGCTCTTCAGGGCGGGAAGAGACCCAGTACTTC. Amino acid sequence: CARRGSSGREETQYF.

J is TRBJ2-7 and V is TRBV18; 10 nucleotides line up with TRBD2. Trimming cost V 3 bases and J 3 bases; bases outside gene matches: 5. The germline gives CDR1 KGHSH, CDR2 LQKENI. The CDR3 is 15 residues long. CDR3 sequence: CASSPQAGGLYEQYF. In DNA form, the CDR3 reads TGTGCCAGCTCACCGCAAGCGGGAGGGCTCTACGAGCAGTACTTC. Using reference TRBV18 and TRBJ2-7 for the parts outside the CDR3, the full variable domain is NAGVMQNPRHLVRRRGQEARLRCSPMKGHSHVYWYRQLPEEGLKFMVYLQKENIIDESGMPKERFSAEFPKEGPSILRIQQVVRGDSAAYFCASSPQAGGLYEQYFGPGTRLTVT.

The J gene is TRBJ2-2, the V gene TRBV5-1; D is ambiguous. Looked up from germline, CDR1 is SGHRS and CDR2 is YFSETQ. With 3 bases removed from V and 6 bases from J, the gap between germline ends came to 9 bases. This CDR3 is 13 amino acids long. The CDR3 nucleotides read TGCGCCAGCAGCTCCTCCACGGCCGGGGAGCTGTTTTTT. Translated, it gives CASSSSTAGELFF.

This chain uses TRBV5-1 with TRBJ2-3; D gene unclear. Trimming pared 3 bases from V and 4 bases from J, leaving 9 bases between. The CDR3 contains 13 residues. Germline values: CDR1 SGHRS, CDR2 YFSETQ. CDR3 region: CASSSNQADTQYF. The CDR3 bases are TGCGCCAGCAGCTCGAATCAGGCAGATACGCAGTATTTT.

The CDR3 reads CASSLQAHSNQPQHF. The CDR3 region has the DNA TGTGCCAGCAGTTTGCAGGCACATAGCAATCAGCCCCAGCATTTT. The genes are TRBV6-1 and TRBJ1-5; no clear D gene. The CDR3 covers 15 residues. The germline gives CDR1 MNHNS, CDR2 SASEGT. V was trimmed by 5 bases and J by 0 bases, leaving 11 bases between them.

In this sample, this clone turned up a few times. The gene calls are TRBV5-1 and TRBJ1-1; D is ambiguous. Germline values: CDR1 SGHRS, CDR2 YFSETQ. The CDR3 is made up of 13 amino acids. Trimming shortened V by 2 bases and J by 2 bases, and 7 bases separated the two germline ends. The CDR3 sequence is CASSLGPNTEAFF. The CDR3 region has the DNA TGCGCCAGCAGCTTAGGACCTAACACTGAAGCTTTCTTT.

The rearrangement uses TRBV10-3 and TRBJ2-1; 13 bases are a match to TRBD2. This CDR3 contains 16 residues. V lost 2 bases and J lost 3; bases outside the gene matches: 1. Germline lookup yields CDR1 ENHRY and CDR2 SYGVKD. The CDR3 protein is CAISERTSGGYNEQFF. The CDR3, as DNA: TGTGCCATCAGTGAGCGGACTAGCGGGGGCTACAATGAGCAGTTCTTC.

The count of this clone is one. The CDR3 loop reads CASSTKGVVDTDTQYF. The CDR3 DNA reads TGTGCCAGTAGTACGAAAGGGGTCGTGGATACAGATACGCAGTATTTT. The rearrangement links TRBV19 to TRBJ2-3; the D gene is possibly TRBD1 (5 bases). The CDR3 is 16 residues long. V lost 4 bases and J lost 3, with 17 bases in between. Germline assignment: CDR1 LNHDA and CDR2 SQIVND (reference sequence).

CDR3 in DNA: TGCGCCAGCAGCTTGAGCGGACTAGCGAGATACAATGAGCAGTTCTTC. As protein: CASSLSGLARYNEQFF. This chain uses TRBV5-1 with TRBJ2-1, with 9 positions matching TRBD2. Germline CDR1 reads SGHRS; CDR2 reads YFSETQ. The CDR3 has 16 residues. With V trimmed by 1 base and J by 4 bases, 6 bases remained unmatched.

The chain links TRBV7-6 to TRBJ2-5, with 10 bases lining up with TRBD1. CDR1 SGHVS and CDR2 FNYEAQ come from the germline V gene. The CDR3 is made up of 15 amino acids. J lost 3 bases, V lost 1 base, and 2 bases had no gene match. CDR3 region: CASSLVGQGEETQYF. CDR3 DNA sequence: TGTGCCAGCAGCTTAGTAGGACAGGGGGAAGAGACCCAGTACTTC.

This sequence joins TRBV28 and TRBJ2-1; the match to TRBD2 covers 10 bases. This CDR3 comprises 16 residues. Germline V CDR1 and CDR2: MDHEN, SYDVKM. The junction had 5 bases not matched to a gene; V was cut back by 1 base and J by 5 bases. CDR3 loop: CASSLSSGRKDNEQFF. CDR3 sequence (DNA): TGTGCCAGCAGTTTATCTAGCGGGAGAAAGGACAATGAGCAGTTCTTC.

The chain carries TRBV5-1 and TRBJ2-5; D is possibly TRBD2 (5 bases). The assigned J gene may be wrong: the sequence end matches TRBJ2-7 better. The CDR3 runs 14 residues. The germline CDR1 and CDR2 sequences are SGHRS and YFSETQ. For the CDR3, the DNA is TGCGCCAGCAGCTTGGGGACTCCGGGCGACGAGCAGTACTTC. It codes for CASSLGTPGDEQYF.

V gene TRBV2 combines with J gene TRBJ1-2; a weak D match, TRBD1 (5 bases). Trimming took 8 bases from V and 3 from J, leaving 16 bases between them. Germline lookup yields CDR1 SNHLY and CDR2 FYNNEI. This CDR3 has 14 residues. The CDR3 loop reads CASQEAGFDYGYTF. Here the CDR3 DNA reads TGTGCCAGCCAAGAAGCAGGGTTCGACTATGGCTACACCTTC.

The CDR3: CATSREAGGSYNSPLHF. CDR3 sequence (DNA): TGTGCCACCAGCAGAGAGGCAGGGGGATCCTATAATTCACCCCTCCACTTT. The chain couples TRBV15 to TRBJ1-6, with 7 bases fitting TRBD1. Germline loops: CDR1 LNHNV, CDR2 YYDKDF (reference sequence). This CDR3 comprises 17 residues. The V and J ends lost 0 bases and 1 base, in that order; junction bases with no gene match: 3.

V gene TRBV11-2 combines with J gene TRBJ1-1; D ambiguous. Trimming left V 5 bases short and J 3 bases short, with 4 bases between. CDR1 and CDR2 (germline): SGHAT, FQNNGV. The CDR3 is made up of 11 amino acids. CDR3 region: CASSPHTEAFF. The CDR3, as DNA: TGTGCCAGCAGCCCCCACACTGAAGCTTTCTTT. The full variable domain, its missing parts supplied by reference TRBV11-2 and TRBJ1-1, is EAGVAQSPRYKIIEKRQSVAFWCNPISGHATLYWYQQILGQGPKLLIQFQNNGVVDDSQLPKDRFSAERLKGVDSTLKIQPAKLEDSAVYLCASSPHTEAFFGQGTRLTVV.

This chain joins TRBV19 and TRBJ2-3; 11 bases are shared with TRBD1. Germline V lookup: CDR1 LNHDA, CDR2 SQIVND (reference sequence). V lost 5 bases to trimming and J lost 1 base; unmatched junction nucleotides: 8. CDR3 length: 17 amino acids. The CDR3 loop is CASSPRTGGRRTDTQYF. The CDR3 coding sequence is TGTGCCAGTAGTCCGCGGACAGGGGGCCGACGCACAGATACGCAGTATTTT. Full variable domain (outside the CDR3, taken from reference TRBV19 and TRBJ2-3): DGGITQSPKYLFRKEGQNVTLSCEQNLNHDAMYWYRQDPGQGLRLIYYSQIVNDFQKGDIAEGYSVSREKKESFPLTVTSAQKNPTAFYLCASSPRTGGRRTDTQYFGPGTRLTVL.

The genes are TRBV19 and TRBJ2-7; D uncertain. The V end was cut by 4 bases, the J end by 1 base, with 14 bases between. The length of the CDR3 is 15 residues. The V gene's germline CDR1 is LNHDA and CDR2 SQIVND (reference sequence). The CDR3 reads CASSKDELGSYEQYF. CDR3 nucleotides: TGTGCCAGTAGTAAGGATGAGTTGGGGTCCTACGAGCAGTACTTC.

This clone ranks as large (0.1 to 1%). The J gene is TRBJ2-5, the V gene TRBV27; D unresolved. The CDR3 extends over 15 amino acids. V was clipped by 5 bases and J by 4 bases, with 17 bases between them. The germline gives CDR1 MNHEY, CDR2 SMNVEV (reference sequence). The CDR3 region is CASSLLGGPPETQYF. The CDR3 region has the DNA TGTGCCAGCAGTCTACTGGGCGGCCCCCCAGAGACCCAGTACTTC.

V gene TRBV9 combines with J gene TRBJ1-1; 9 bases fit TRBD1. In germline, CDR1 is SGDLS, CDR2 YYNGEE. V lost 0 bases to trimming and J lost 1 base; unmatched junction nucleotides: 4. The CDR3 has 16 amino acids. CDR3 nucleotide sequence: TGTGCCAGCAGCGTAGATACAGGGGGCTGGAACACTGAAGCTTTCTTT. Translated, it gives CASSVDTGGWNTEAFF.

This clone occurred once. This chain connects TRBV19 to TRBJ2-7; D not certain. The CDR3 sequence is 13 residues long. Trimming removed 6 bases from V and 0 bases from J, with 9 bases in between. Germline loops: CDR1 LNHDA, CDR2 SQIVND (reference sequence). This chain's CDR3 is CASSGPSSYEQYF. Here the CDR3 DNA reads TGTGCCAGTAGCGGGCCGAGCTCCTACGAGCAGTACTTC.

The chain recombines TRBV5-4 with TRBJ1-1; tentative D call: TRBD1 (5 bases). Germline assignment: CDR1 SGHNT and CDR2 YYREEE (reference sequence). The V end lost 0 bases, the J end lost 1 base, and 7 bases lay between the germline ends. This CDR3 has 14 amino acids. For the CDR3, the DNA is TGTGCCAGCAGCTTGGATGGGGGGAACACTGAAGCTTTCTTT. This encodes CASSLDGGNTEAFF.

The chain uses TRBV11-2 and TRBJ1-1, with no clear D. The CDR3 extends over 12 amino acids. V was trimmed by 0 bases and J by 6 bases, leaving 5 bases between them. Germline V gene data show CDR1 as SGHAT and CDR2 as FQNNGV. The CDR3 spells CASSLDSPEAFF. The DNA of the CDR3 is TGTGCCAGCAGCTTAGATAGCCCTGAAGCTTTCTTT.

This clone has a single count. The V gene is TRBV12-5, the J gene TRBJ2-1, with D possibly being TRBD1 (5 bases). Between the trimmed V and J ends, which lost 2 bases and 8 bases, there was a span of 10 bases. The CDR3 has 13 residues. The V gene's germline CDR1 is LGHNT and CDR2 FRNRAP. This chain's CDR3 is CASGLLGVDEQFF. CDR3 coding DNA: TGTGCTAGTGGTTTGTTAGGGGTCGATGAGCAGTTCTTC.

V and J are TRBV2 and TRBJ1-4; perhaps TRBD1 as D (6 bases). Germline V gives CDR1 SNHLY, CDR2 FYNNEI. Trimming shortened V by 7 bases and J by 5 bases, and 14 bases separated the two germline ends. The CDR3 extends over 14 amino acids. Written as DNA, the CDR3 is TGTGCCAGCACCGGGGGGCAAAGCAATGAAAAACTGTTTTTT. Encoded protein: CASTGGQSNEKLFF.

The chain combines TRBV7-2 with TRBJ2-1; TRBD2 matches 8 bases. With 5 bases clipped from V and 8 bases from J, the junction kept 14 bases outside the gene matches. Looked up from germline, CDR1 is SGHTA and CDR2 is FQGNSA. The length of the CDR3 is 16 residues. The CDR3 sequence is CASSPQPGLVRDEQFF. DNA of the CDR3: TGTGCCAGCAGCCCCCAACCGGGACTAGTCCGCGATGAGCAGTTCTTC.

The chain is built from TRBV5-5 and TRBJ2-7, with a tentative D call TRBD1 (7 bases). The germline V gene encodes CDR1 SGHKS and CDR2 YYEKEE (reference sequence). There are 15 residues in the CDR3. V was cut by 4 bases and J by 3 bases, with 17 bases left in between. This CDR3 is CASSPTGAAGYEQYF. In DNA, the CDR3 is TGTGCCAGCAGCCCCACAGGGGCAGCGGGCTACGAGCAGTACTTC.